One sample yielded the 26 T cell receptor beta chains listed below, sequenced in a study of blood T cell repertoires in COVID-19. Profiling relied on immunoSEQ multiplex PCR, and the TCRdb table lists in-frame clones only, not all of them. The profile shows tens of thousands of clones, over 80% of them singletons. Sequenced input: peripheral blood. The receptors stem from a woman aged 55-69 years with acute or convalescent COVID-19.

To note about this clone: Only one base separates this from a far larger clonotype, so it likely reflects a read error. Other DNA sequences of this sample code for an identical CDR3. This chain uses TRBV6-6 with TRBJ1-1, with TRBD1 matching 8 bases. Germline-derived CDR1 and CDR2 are MNHNY and SVGAGI (reference sequence). CDR3 length equals 14 residues. The V segment lost 9 bases and the J segment 3 bases; nucleotides outside the gene matches: 9. This CDR3 reads CASKRQGSDTEAFF. CDR3 in DNA: TGTGCCAGTAAGCGACAGGGGTCGGACACTGAAGCTTTCTTT.

The V gene is TRBV6-6, the J gene TRBJ2-3, with 7 bases matching TRBD2. CDR3 length: 13 residues. V lost 6 bases, J lost 6 bases, and 6 bases stayed unmatched. Germline CDR1 and CDR2: MNHNY and SVGAGI (reference sequence). CDR3 DNA sequence: TGTGCCAGCAGGGTCCGGGGGGAGGATACGCAGTATTTT. It is translated as CASRVRGEDTQYF.

The V call is TRBV24-1, the J call TRBJ2-1, with TRBD2 matching over 13 bases. Germline loops: CDR1 KGHDR, CDR2 SFDVKD. This CDR3 is 16 amino acids long. After removal of 4 bases from V and 7 bases from J, the junction contained 6 bases not matched to a gene. The CDR3 region has the DNA TGTGCCACCAGTGACCCCGGGACTAGCGGGGATAATGAGCAGTTCTTC. Encoded protein: CATSDPGTSGDNEQFF.

The chain couples TRBV5-6 to TRBJ1-2, with D perhaps matching TRBD1 (6 bases). Per germline, CDR1 SGHDT and CDR2 YYEEEE. V was clipped by 6 bases and J by 4 bases, with 10 bases between them. The length of the CDR3 is 12 residues. DNA for the CDR3: TGTGCCAGCACTCAGGGGAGCTATGGCTACACCTTC. Its translation: CASTQGSYGYTF.

The rearrangement joins TRBV6-6 to TRBJ1-2, with no clear D. This CDR3 spans 15 amino acids. Germline V gene data show CDR1 as MNHNY and CDR2 as SVGAGI (reference sequence). V dropped 6 bases and J dropped 2 bases, with 16 bases sitting between them. The DNA of the CDR3 is TGTGCCAGCAGGCCCCGAACCGGCGGGAACTATGGCTACACCTTC. Protein: CASRPRTGGNYGYTF.

V usage is TRBV10-3 and J usage is TRBJ1-5; D remains ambiguous. In germline, CDR1 is ENHRY, CDR2 SYGVKD. This CDR3 spans 15 amino acids. With 3 bases removed from V and 1 base from J, the gap between germline ends came to 10 bases. CDR3 sequence: CAISEPPQSNQPQHF. The CDR3 nucleotides are TGTGCCATCAGTGAACCCCCACAAAGCAATCAGCCCCAGCATTTT.

V and J are TRBV2 and TRBJ2-1, with D perhaps matching TRBD2 (6 bases). CDR1 and CDR2 (germline): SNHLY, FYNNEI. V gave up 9 bases and J gave up 6 bases, with 18 bases separating them. CDR3 length equals 14 residues. DNA of the CDR3: TGTGCCAGTACCGCGCGGGGAACGAGCAATGAGCAGTTCTTC. Residues: CASTARGTSNEQFF.

Here the CDR3 reads CASSESLGSTEAFF. The CDR3 DNA follows: TGCGCCAGCAGTGAGTCGCTCGGGTCCACTGAAGCTTTCTTT. The gene calls are TRBV10-1 and TRBJ1-1, with unresolved D. The germline V gene has CDR1 WNHNN and CDR2 SYGVQD (reference sequence). The CDR3 has 14 amino acids. The germline V and J ends were trimmed by 0 bases and 4 bases, with 9 bases remaining between them.

The chain uses TRBV6-2 or TRBV6-3 and TRBJ1-5; 7 nucleotides agree with TRBD1. Germline loops: CDR1 MNHEY, CDR2 SVGEGT. The CDR3 runs 14 residues. The V segment lost 5 bases and the J segment 3 bases; nucleotides outside the gene matches: 4. For the CDR3, the DNA is TGTGCCAGCAGTCAAGACAGGGACAATCAGCCCCAGCATTTT. Amino acids: CASSQDRDNQPQHF.

V is TRBV6-5 and J is TRBJ2-2, with 7 bases fitting TRBD2. V was clipped by 8 bases and J by 4 bases; unmatched bases: 7. The germline gives CDR1 MNHEY, CDR2 SVGAGI. The CDR3 covers 14 residues. The CDR3 DNA follows: TGTGCCAGCCGTCTGGGGGAGGGCACCGGGGAGCTGTTTTTT. It codes for CASRLGEGTGELFF.

V usage is TRBV19 and J usage is TRBJ1-6; 9 positions agree with TRBD1. This CDR3 region has 15 residues. Trimming took 5 bases from V and 8 from J; bases not matched to a gene: 7. Looked up from germline, CDR1 is LNHDA and CDR2 is SQIVND (reference sequence). This chain's CDR3 is CASSLDRGLYSPLHF. CDR3 DNA sequence: TGTGCCAGTAGTCTGGACAGGGGATTATATTCACCCCTCCACTTT.

The chain couples TRBV30 to TRBJ2-2, with a weak D call TRBD2 (5 bases). V dropped 3 bases and J dropped 1 base, with 9 bases sitting between them. This CDR3 region has 14 residues. CDR1 is GTSNPN and CDR2 is SVGIG in the germline V gene (reference sequence). The CDR3 region has the DNA TGTGCCTGGAGCCTAGGACTGAACACCGGGGAGCTGTTTTTT. This codes for CAWSLGLNTGELFF. Filled out from reference TRBV30 and TRBJ2-2, the complete variable domain reads SQTIHQWPATLVQPVGSPLSLECTVEGTSNPNLYWYRQAAGRGLQLLFYSVGIGQISSEVPQNLSASRPQDRQFILSSKKLLLSDSGFYLCAWSLGLNTGELFFGEGSRLTVL.

This chain links TRBV11-2 with TRBJ1-2; D possibly corresponds to TRBD1 (5 bases). CDR1 SGHAT and CDR2 FQNNGV come from the germline V gene. This CDR3 has 15 amino acids. The V gene lost 2 bases and the J gene lost 4 bases, with 14 bases spanning the gap. The CDR3 coding sequence is TGTGCCAGCAGCTTAACCCCAGGGTCAGGCTATGGCTACACCTTC. This gives the protein CASSLTPGSGYGYTF.

The CDR3 here is CASSPGTSLANYGYTF. The CDR3 DNA sequence: TGTGCCAGCAGCCCAGGGACATCTCTAGCTAACTATGGCTACACCTTC. The J gene is TRBJ1-2, the V gene TRBV7-6, with D possibly matching TRBD1 (6 bases). V dropped 5 bases and J dropped 0 bases, with 16 bases sitting between them. The CDR3 runs to 16 residues. The germline CDR1 and CDR2 sequences are SGHVS and FNYEAQ.

This clone was seen only a few times. V usage is TRBV7-9 and J usage is TRBJ1-2, with unresolved D. The V gene's germline CDR1 is SEHNR and CDR2 FQNEAQ (reference sequence). This CDR3 contains 14 residues. Trimming stripped 2 bases from V and 4 bases from J, with 11 bases between. This chain's CDR3 is CASSLNPDIYGYTF. The CDR3 bases are TGTGCCAGCAGCTTAAATCCCGACATCTATGGCTACACCTTC.

This clone is classed as medium-sized (0.01 to 0.1%). This chain links TRBV21-1 with TRBJ1-1; TRBD1, the table's D call, lacks a check against the DNA. TRBV21-1 is shown as a pseudogene. This CDR3 comprises 16 residues. The CDR3 region is CASSINPDRGNTEAFF. DNA of the CDR3: TGTGCCAGCAGCATAAATCCAGACAGGGGAAACACTGAAGCTTTCTTT.

The chain uses TRBV4-2 and TRBJ2-3, with TRBD2 matching 14 bases. In germline, CDR1 is LGHNA, CDR2 YNFKEQ. This CDR3 has 16 amino acids. The trim removed 5 bases at V and 6 bases at J, leaving 7 bases unmatched. CDR3 loop: CASSTTSGGAEDTQYF. The CDR3 region has the DNA TGTGCCAGCAGCACGACTAGCGGGGGGGCGGAGGATACGCAGTATTTT.

This clone was recorded once. The gene calls are TRBV14 and TRBJ2-3; 7 bases match TRBD1. J lost 2 bases, V lost 3 bases, and 5 bases had no gene match. The germline V gene has CDR1 SGHDN and CDR2 FVKESK. This CDR3 spans 15 amino acids. The DNA of the CDR3 is TGTGCCAGCAGCCAGTACAGGGGCCCCACAGATACGCAGTATTTT. It is translated as CASSQYRGPTDTQYF.

This clone was counted a single time. The rearrangement uses TRBV30 and TRBJ2-3; 14 positions match TRBD2. The CDR3 consists of 14 residues. CDR1 is GTSNPN, CDR2 SVGIG, per germline (reference sequence). The trim removed 7 bases at V and 1 base at J, leaving 1 base unmatched. The CDR3 is CASGLAGGTDTQYF. CDR3 in DNA: TGTGCCTCGGGACTAGCGGGGGGCACAGATACGCAGTATTTT.

This chain uses TRBV7-2 with TRBJ2-2; TRBD1 matches at 9 bases. The germline CDR1 and CDR2 sequences are SGHTA and FQGNSA. With V trimmed by 5 bases and J by 4 bases, 5 bases remained unmatched. This CDR3 is 15 amino acids long. Here the CDR3 DNA reads TGTGCCAGCAGCACCCGGGACAGGGCCACCGGGGAGCTGTTTTTT. Protein sequence: CASSTRDRATGELFF.

V gene TRBV5-1 combines with J gene TRBJ1-1; 7 positions agree with TRBD1. Germline V gene sequence: CDR1 SGHRS, CDR2 YFSETQ. CDR3 length: 14 amino acids. Germline trimming cut 3 bases from V and 8 bases from J; bases unmatched to any gene: 10. Here the CDR3 DNA reads TGCGCCAGCAGCTCAGTGACAGGGCCTTCGGAAGCTTTCTTT. Its protein is CASSSVTGPSEAFF.

The rearrangement links TRBV21-1 to TRBJ2-7; the DNA was not compared with TRBD2, the D call given in the table. TRBV21-1 is a documented pseudogene. There are 17 residues in the CDR3. The CDR3 spells CASSKANGGGCSYEQYF. In nucleotides, the CDR3 is TGTGCCAGCAGCAAAGCCAATGGGGGGGGCTGCTCCTACGAGCAGTACTTC.

The chain links TRBV5-1 to TRBJ1-4; D gene ambiguous. CDR3 size: 16 residues. V was trimmed by 3 bases and J by 3 bases, leaving 15 bases between them. CDR1 and CDR2 from the germline V gene are SGHRS and YFSETQ. CDR3 in amino acids: CASSSYPTGANEKLFF. The CDR3 DNA is TGCGCCAGCAGCTCATACCCCACCGGAGCTAATGAAAAACTGTTTTTT.

J is TRBJ2-7 and V is TRBV5-6; TRBD1 might be the D (5 bases). The CDR3 spans 14 residues. Germline CDR1 and CDR2: SGHDT and YYEEEE. The germline V and J ends were trimmed by 2 bases and 2 bases, with 11 bases remaining between them. The CDR3 sequence: CASSFPGFTYEQYF. The CDR3 DNA follows: TGTGCCAGCAGCTTCCCAGGGTTTACCTACGAGCAGTACTTC.

The chain combines TRBV19 with TRBJ2-6; D remains unclear. The CDR3 runs to 16 residues. Germline-derived CDR1 and CDR2 are LNHDA and SQIVND (reference sequence). V dropped 8 bases and J dropped 0 bases, with 14 bases sitting between them. Here the CDR3 DNA reads TGTGCCAGTTCCAAGACCCCAGGCTCTGGGGCCAACGTCCTGACTTTC. It encodes CASSKTPGSGANVLTF.

The V call is TRBV10-3, the J call TRBJ2-7; 7 bases are a match to TRBD1. CDR1 is ENHRY, CDR2 SYGVKD, per germline. The CDR3 is made up of 12 amino acids. The V and J ends lost 8 bases and 3 bases, in that order; junction bases with no gene match: 4. CDR3 nucleotides: TGTGCCATCGGGGACAGCAGCTACGAGCAGTACTTC. This gives the protein CAIGDSSYEQYF.